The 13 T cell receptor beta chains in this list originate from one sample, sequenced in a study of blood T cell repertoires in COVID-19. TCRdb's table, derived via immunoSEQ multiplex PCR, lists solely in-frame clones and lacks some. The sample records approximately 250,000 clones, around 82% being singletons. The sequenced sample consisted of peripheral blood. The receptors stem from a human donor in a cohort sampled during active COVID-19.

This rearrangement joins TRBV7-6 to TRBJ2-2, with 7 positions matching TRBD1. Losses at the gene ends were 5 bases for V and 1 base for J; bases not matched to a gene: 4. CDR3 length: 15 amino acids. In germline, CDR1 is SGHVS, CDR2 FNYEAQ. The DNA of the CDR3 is TGTGCCAGCAGCCAGGGACAGATGAACACCGGGGAGCTGTTTTTT. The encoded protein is CASSQGQMNTGELFF.

The CDR3 sequence: CASSLPGQTFYGYTF. CDR3 nucleotides: TGTGCCAGCAGTTTACCGGGACAGACATTCTATGGCTACACCTTC. The chain employs TRBV7-9 and TRBJ1-2, with 7 bases fitting TRBD1. J gave up 4 bases and V 6 bases, and 11 bases lay outside the gene matches. There are 15 residues in the CDR3. The germline gives CDR1 SEHNR, CDR2 FQNEAQ (reference sequence).

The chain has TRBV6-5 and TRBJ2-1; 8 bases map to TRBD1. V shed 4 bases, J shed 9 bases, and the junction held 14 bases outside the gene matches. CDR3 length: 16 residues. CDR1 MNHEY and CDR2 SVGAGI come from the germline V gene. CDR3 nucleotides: TGTGCCAGCAGTTCCCGACTAGGACAGGGTGGGAGTGAGCAGTTCTTC. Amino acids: CASSSRLGQGGSEQFF.

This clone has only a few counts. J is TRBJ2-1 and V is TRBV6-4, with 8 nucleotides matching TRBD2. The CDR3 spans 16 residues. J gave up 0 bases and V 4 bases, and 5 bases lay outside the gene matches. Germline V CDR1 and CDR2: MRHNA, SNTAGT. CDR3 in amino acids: CASSGTGTSSYNEQFF. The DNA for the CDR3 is TGTGCCAGCAGTGGGACCGGGACTAGCTCCTACAATGAGCAGTTCTTC.

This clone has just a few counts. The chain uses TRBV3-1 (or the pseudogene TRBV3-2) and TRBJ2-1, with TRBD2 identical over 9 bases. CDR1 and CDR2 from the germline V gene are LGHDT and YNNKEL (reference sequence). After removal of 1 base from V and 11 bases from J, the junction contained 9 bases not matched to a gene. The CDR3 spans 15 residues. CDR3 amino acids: CASSQVGTSLVQQFF. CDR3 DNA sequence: TGTGCCAGCAGCCAAGTGGGGACTAGCTTGGTACAGCAGTTCTTC.

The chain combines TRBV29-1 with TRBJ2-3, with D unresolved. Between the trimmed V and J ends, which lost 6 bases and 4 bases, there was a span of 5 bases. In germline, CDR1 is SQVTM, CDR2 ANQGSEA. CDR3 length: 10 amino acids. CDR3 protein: CSVLADTQYF. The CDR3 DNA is TGCAGCGTACTCGCAGATACGCAGTATTTT.

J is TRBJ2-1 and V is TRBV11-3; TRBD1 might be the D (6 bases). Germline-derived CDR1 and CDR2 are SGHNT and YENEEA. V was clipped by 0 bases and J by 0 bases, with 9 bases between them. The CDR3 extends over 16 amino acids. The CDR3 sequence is CASSLDSGVSYNEQFF. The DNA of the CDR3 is TGTGCCAGCAGCTTAGATTCAGGGGTCTCCTACAATGAGCAGTTCTTC.

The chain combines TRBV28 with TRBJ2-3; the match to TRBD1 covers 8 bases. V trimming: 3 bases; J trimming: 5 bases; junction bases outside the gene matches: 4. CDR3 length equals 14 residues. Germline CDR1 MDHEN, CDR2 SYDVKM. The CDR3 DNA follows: TGTGCCAGCAGTTTTGCCAGGGGGCAAGATACGCAGTATTTT. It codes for CASSFARGQDTQYF. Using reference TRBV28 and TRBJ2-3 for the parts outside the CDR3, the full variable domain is DVKVTQSSRYLVKRTGEKVFLECVQDMDHENMFWYRQDPGLGLRLIYFSYDVKMKEKGDIPEGYSVSREKKERFSLILESASTNQTSMYLCASSFARGQDTQYFGPGTRLTVL.

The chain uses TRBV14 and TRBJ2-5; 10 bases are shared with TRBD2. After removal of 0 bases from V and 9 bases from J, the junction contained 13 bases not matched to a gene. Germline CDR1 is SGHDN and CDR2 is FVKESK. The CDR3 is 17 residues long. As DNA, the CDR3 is TGTGCCAGCAGCCAAGACCGCCCTAGCGGGGGCTCGGTGGCCCAGTACTTC. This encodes CASSQDRPSGGSVAQYF.

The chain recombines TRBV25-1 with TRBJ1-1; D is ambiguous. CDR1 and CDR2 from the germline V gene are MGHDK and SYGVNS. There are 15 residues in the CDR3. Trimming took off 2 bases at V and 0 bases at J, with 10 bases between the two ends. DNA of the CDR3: TGTGCCAGCAGTGAAACTGGGCTTATGAACACTGAAGCTTTCTTT. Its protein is CASSETGLMNTEAFF.

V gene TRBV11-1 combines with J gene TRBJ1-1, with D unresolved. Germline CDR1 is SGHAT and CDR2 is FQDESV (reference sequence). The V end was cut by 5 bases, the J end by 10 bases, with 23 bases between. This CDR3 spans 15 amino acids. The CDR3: CASSQNQPTSGRAFF. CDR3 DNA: TGTGCCAGCAGCCAAAACCAACCGACAAGCGGGAGAGCTTTCTTT.

CDR3 nucleotide sequence: TGTGCCAGCATGCGGAGTATGAACACTGAAGCTTTCTTT. Its protein is CASMRSMNTEAFF. The rearrangement uses TRBV2 and TRBJ1-1, with D unresolved. Trimming took off 7 bases at V and 0 bases at J, with 9 bases between the two ends. This CDR3 comprises 13 residues. Germline lookup yields CDR1 SNHLY and CDR2 FYNNEI.

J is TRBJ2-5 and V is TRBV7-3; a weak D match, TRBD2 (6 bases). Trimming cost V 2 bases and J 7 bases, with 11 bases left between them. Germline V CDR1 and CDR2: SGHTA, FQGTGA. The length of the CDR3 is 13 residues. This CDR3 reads CASSLDGTLTQYF. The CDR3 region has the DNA TGTGCCAGCAGCTTAGACGGGACTCTGACCCAGTACTTC.